This is a list of T cell receptor beta chains from one sample in a study of identical twins. One entry per CDR3 protein, called by TCRdb with MiXCR from the 5' RACE reads. The table has around 530,000 distinct CDR3 sequences, 13% to 15% seen once. This sample was also put to use in a study of yellow fever vaccine responses in identical twins.

The sample consisted of CD4+ T cells sorted from blood. The source of these receptors is a woman aged 18-29 years in good health. The CDR3 runs from the conserved cysteine through the conserved F or W. D genes are given only for firm matches. Expanded clones get a size class; other rows say once, few or many, or leave the size out.

v_gene	d_gene	abundance	j_gene	CDR3nt	CDR3aa
TRBV9	.	.	TRBJ1-1	TGTGCCAGCAGCGTAGGGGACCGCTATAACGAAGCTTTCTTT	CASSVGDRYNEAFF
TRBV28	TRBD2	.	TRBJ2-4	TGTGCCAGCACTCCGGGGAGCGGGATTGTCAACATTCAGTACTTC	CASTPGSGIVNIQYF
TRBV6-1	TRBD2	.	TRBJ2-2	TGTGCCAGCAGTGGCCGTCTGCGGGAGGCTGTGAACACCGGGGAGCTGTTTTTT	CASSGRLREAVNTGELFF
TRBV20-1	TRBD1	few	TRBJ1-5	TGCAGTGCTATACGACAGGGCGGTAACAATCAGCCCCAGCATTTT	CSAIRQGGNNQPQHF
TRBV20-1	.	.	TRBJ1-1	TGCAGTGCTAGATACAGGAACACTGAAGCTTTCTTT	CSARYRNTEAFF
TRBV15	.	.	TRBJ2-3	TGTGCCACCCGACCCCGGGGCCGGGGGATCACAGATACGCAGTATTTT	CATRPRGRGITDTQYF
TRBV7-9	TRBD2	.	TRBJ2-3	TGTGCCAGCAGCTTAGGTCCGGGGGGGCAAGATACGCAGTATTTT	CASSLGPGGQDTQYF
TRBV12-3/TRBV12-4	TRBD2	many	TRBJ2-1	TGTGCCAGCAGTTTACTAGCGGGAGGACCAATACGCTACAATGAGCAGTTCTTC	CASSLLAGGPIRYNEQFF
TRBV20-1	TRBD2	few	TRBJ2-3	TGCAGTGCTCTCCGTACTAGCGATGATACGCAGTATTTT	CSALRTSDDTQYF
TRBV12-5	TRBD1	few	TRBJ1-1	TGTGCTAGTGGACAAAGCGACAAGGGGGCAACCCCAGGCACTGAAGCTTTCTTT	CASGQSDKGATPGTEAFF
TRBV2	TRBD1	few	TRBJ2-2	TGTGCCAGCAGGGGACAGTACACCGGGGAGCTGTTTTTT	CASRGQYTGELFF
TRBV6-2/TRBV6-3	TRBD1	.	TRBJ1-2	TGTGCCAGCAGCCAGGGGGATGGAGGCTACACCTTC	CASSQGDGGYTF
TRBV14	.	.	TRBJ2-5	TGTGCCAGTTCTACCGGGGGGCGAGAGACCCAGTACTTC	CASSTGGRETQYF
TRBV5-1	TRBD1	many	TRBJ1-5	TGCGCCAGCAGCCCCGGGACAGGGGGTTCATATAGCAATCAGCCCCAGCATTTT	CASSPGTGGSYSNQPQHF
TRBV6-1	.	few	TRBJ1-2	TGTGCCAGCAGTGCGATGGGAGGGTTAGATGGCTACACCTTC	CASSAMGGLDGYTF
TRBV2	TRBD1	many	TRBJ2-1	TGTGCCAGCAAACCGGGACAGGGGTACAATGAGCAGTTCTTC	CASKPGQGYNEQFF
TRBV5-6	.	.	TRBJ2-3	TGTGCCAGCAGCAGCCCTCCTGCAGATACGCAGTATTTT	CASSSPPADTQYF
TRBV28	TRBD2	few	TRBJ2-3	TGTGCCAGCAGTTCCCCTGGAGCGGGGAAGTCGCAGTATTTT	CASSSPGAGKSQYF
TRBV28	TRBD1	.	TRBJ1-6	TGTGCCAGCAGTTTACAGGGACAGGTTAATTCACCCCTCCACTTT	CASSLQGQVNSPLHF
TRBV7-9	.	few	TRBJ2-5	TGTGCCAGCAGGGCGGAGACCCAGTACTTC	CASRAETQYF
TRBV9	.	few	TRBJ2-5	TGTGCCAGCAGCGTAGGGACCCTCCAGGCAGAGACCCAGTACTTC	CASSVGTLQAETQYF
TRBV10-3	.	.	TRBJ2-2	TGTGCCCACGGGGGGAACACCGGGGAGCTGTTTTTT	CAHGGNTGELFF
TRBV25-1	TRBD2	.	TRBJ2-1	TGTGCCAGCAGTAAAACTATTTTACCGGGACTAGCAGATGAAGAGCAGTTCTTC	CASSKTILPGLADEEQFF
TRBV5-1	.	few	TRBJ1-3	TGCGCCAGCCATAATGAGGGTGCCGGAAACACCATATATTTT	CASHNEGAGNTIYF
TRBV20-1	.	few	TRBJ2-5	TGCAGTGCTAGACTCCCGGGAGTGACCCAGTACTTC	CSARLPGVTQYF
TRBV5-1	.	few	TRBJ1-1	TGCGCCAGCAGCTTGGTGCAGGTAGCCGAAGCTTTCTTT	CASSLVQVAEAFF
TRBV11-2	TRBD1	.	TRBJ2-2	TGTGCCAGCAGCCATCTACACAGGGGCACCGGGGAGCTGTTTTTT	CASSHLHRGTGELFF
TRBV25-1	.	few	TRBJ2-1	TGTGCCAGCAGTGCTTCGCACCGCAATGAGCAGTTCTTC	CASSASHRNEQFF
TRBV11-2	.	few	TRBJ2-5	TGTGCCAGCAGCTTAGATCGGGGCGGGGGCCTCCAAGAGACCCAGTACTTC	CASSLDRGGGLQETQYF
TRBV14	TRBD1	.	TRBJ2-2	TGTGCCAGCAGCATCCGGACAGGGGGCTTCCCCGGGGAGCTGTTTTTT	CASSIRTGGFPGELFF
TRBV6-1	TRBD2	few	TRBJ2-7	TGTGCCAGCAAGCGGGGGCCGGATTACGAGCAGTACTTC	CASKRGPDYEQYF
TRBV3-1	.	many	TRBJ2-2	TGTGCCAGCAGCCCAAATCCCAGGGCGGCCGGGGAGCTGTTTTTT	CASSPNPRAAGELFF
TRBV5-1	.	.	TRBJ2-7	TGCGCCAGCAGCTTGGGCCGGTTGGGGTCCGAGCAGTACTTC	CASSLGRLGSEQYF
TRBV24-1	TRBD1	.	TRBJ2-7	TGTGCCACCAGTGATACAGGGGACCGGGGCGAGCAGTACTTC	CATSDTGDRGEQYF
TRBV10-3	.	few	TRBJ2-7	TGTGCCGTCTCCGGGACCGCAAGCTCCTACGAGCAGTACTTC	CAVSGTASSYEQYF
TRBV12-3/TRBV12-4	TRBD2	many	TRBJ2-2	TGTGCCAGCAGTCCCTGGGCGGGAGAGGGCACCGGGGAGCTGTTTTTT	CASSPWAGEGTGELFF
TRBV5-1	TRBD1	.	TRBJ2-3	TGCGCCAGCAGCGAGGGACAGGGAAGTACGCAGTATTTT	CASSEGQGSTQYF
TRBV20-1	TRBD1	.	TRBJ1-5	TGCAGTGCTAGAGCGCCGGGACAGGGGGCGTTAAAGCCCCAGCATTTT	CSARAPGQGALKPQHF
TRBV3-1	TRBD2	.	TRBJ2-7	TGTGCCAGCAGCCATGATCCTAGCGGGAGCGCCTACGAGCAGTACTTC	CASSHDPSGSAYEQYF
TRBV6-1	TRBD1	.	TRBJ2-7	TGTGCCAGCAGTGAAGCGCGAGGGACAGGGGTCGACGAGCAGTACTTC	CASSEARGTGVDEQYF
TRBV12-3/TRBV12-4	TRBD2	few	TRBJ2-1	TGTGCCAGCAGTTTAGAGCGGGGCCTCTCCTACAATGAGCAGTTCTTC	CASSLERGLSYNEQFF
TRBV7-2	.	.	TRBJ2-3	TGTGCCAGCAGCCCTCAGGGGAGGACCACAGATACGCAGTATTTT	CASSPQGRTTDTQYF